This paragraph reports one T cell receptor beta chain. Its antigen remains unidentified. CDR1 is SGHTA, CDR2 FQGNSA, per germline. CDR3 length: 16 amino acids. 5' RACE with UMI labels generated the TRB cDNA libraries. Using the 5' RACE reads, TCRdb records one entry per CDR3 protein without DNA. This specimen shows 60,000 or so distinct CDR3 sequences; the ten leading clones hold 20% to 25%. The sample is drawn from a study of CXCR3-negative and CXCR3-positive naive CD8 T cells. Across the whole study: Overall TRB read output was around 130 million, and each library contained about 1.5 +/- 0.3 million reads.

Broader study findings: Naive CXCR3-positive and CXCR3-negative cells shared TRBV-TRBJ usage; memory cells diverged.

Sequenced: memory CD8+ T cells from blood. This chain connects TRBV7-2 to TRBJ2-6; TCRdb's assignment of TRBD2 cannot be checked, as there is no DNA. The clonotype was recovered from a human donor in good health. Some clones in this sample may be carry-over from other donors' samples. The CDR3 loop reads CASSLIGGPGANVLTF.